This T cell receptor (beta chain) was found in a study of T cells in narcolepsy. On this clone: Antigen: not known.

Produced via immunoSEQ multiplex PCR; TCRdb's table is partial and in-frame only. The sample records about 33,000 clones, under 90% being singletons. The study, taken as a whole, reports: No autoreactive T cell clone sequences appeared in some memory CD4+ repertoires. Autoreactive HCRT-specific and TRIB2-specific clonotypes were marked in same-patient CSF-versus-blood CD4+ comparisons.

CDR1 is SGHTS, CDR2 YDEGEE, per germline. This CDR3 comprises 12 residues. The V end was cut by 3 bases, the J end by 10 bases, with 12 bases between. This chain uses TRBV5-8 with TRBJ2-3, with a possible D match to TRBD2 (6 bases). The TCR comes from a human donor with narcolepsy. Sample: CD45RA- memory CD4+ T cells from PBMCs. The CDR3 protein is CASSWGVGAQYF. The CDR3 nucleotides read TGTGCCAGCAGCTGGGGGGTGGGGGCGCAGTATTTT.